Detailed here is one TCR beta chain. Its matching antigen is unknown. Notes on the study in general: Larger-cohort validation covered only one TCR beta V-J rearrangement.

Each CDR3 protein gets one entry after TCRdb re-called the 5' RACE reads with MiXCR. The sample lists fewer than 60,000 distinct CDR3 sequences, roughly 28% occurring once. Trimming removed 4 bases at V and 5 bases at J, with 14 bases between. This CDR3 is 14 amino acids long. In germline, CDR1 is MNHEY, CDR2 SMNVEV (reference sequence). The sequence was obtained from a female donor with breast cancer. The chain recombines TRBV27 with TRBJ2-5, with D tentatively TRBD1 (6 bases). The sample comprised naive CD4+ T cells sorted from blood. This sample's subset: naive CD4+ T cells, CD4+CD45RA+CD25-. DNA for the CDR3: TGTGCCAGCAGTTCTTACAGGCAGGGGGAGACCCAGTACTTC. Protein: CASSSYRQGETQYF.